Listed below are T cell receptor beta chains from one sample, sequenced in a study of cytomegalovirus exposure and HLA in healthy donors. Method: immunoSEQ multiplex PCR; TCRdb's copy keeps in-frame clones and lacks some. The table includes over 120,000 clones, approximately 80% detected once. The sequenced sample consisted of PBMCs. Receptor source: a man in his fifties or sixties in good health and CMV-seronegative. Both conserved end residues are part of each CDR3. The order of the fields is CDR3 length, V gene, J gene, D gene, clone size, CDR3 DNA, CDR3 protein. D genes are given only for firm matches. Only some rows state a clone size, as once, few, many or a class for expanded clones.

cdr3_length: 12
v_call: TRBV28
j_call: TRBJ1-2
d_call: NA
clone_size: NA
cdr3_nt: TGTGCCAGCAGTCAAACCAGGGTCGGCTACACCTTC
cdr3_aa: CASSQTRVGYTF

cdr3_length: 14
v_call: TRBV6-5
j_call: TRBJ1-1
d_call: NA
clone_size: NA
cdr3_nt: TGTGCCAGCACAAGAGAACTTTTCAACACTGAAGCTTTCTTT
cdr3_aa: CASTRELFNTEAFF

cdr3_length: 13
v_call: TRBV28
j_call: TRBJ1-2
d_call: NA
clone_size: NA
cdr3_nt: TGTGCCAGCAGTGGAGGGGTAGGCTATGGCTACACCTTC
cdr3_aa: CASSGGVGYGYTF

cdr3_length: 13
v_call: TRBV14
j_call: TRBJ1-1
d_call: TRBD1
clone_size: NA
cdr3_nt: TGTGCCAGCAGCCAAAGGGACAGGTATGAAGCTTTCTTT
cdr3_aa: CASSQRDRYEAFF

cdr3_length: 15
v_call: TRBV7-9
j_call: TRBJ2-2
d_call: NA
clone_size: NA
cdr3_nt: TGTGCCAGCGATCAGAGGGCAGGGGCGGCCGGGGAGCTGTTTTTT
cdr3_aa: CASDQRAGAAGELFF

cdr3_length: 14
v_call: TRBV16
j_call: TRBJ1-1
d_call: NA
clone_size: NA
cdr3_nt: TGTGCCAGCAGCCAATCCTATAGGAACACTGAAGCTTTCTTT
cdr3_aa: CASSQSYRNTEAFF

cdr3_length: 15
v_call: TRBV6-1
j_call: TRBJ1-2
d_call: NA
clone_size: once
cdr3_nt: TGTGCCAGCAGCATAAGGACAGCCACTAACTATGGCTACACCTTC
cdr3_aa: CASSIRTATNYGYTF

cdr3_length: 14
v_call: TRBV2
j_call: TRBJ2-7
d_call: NA
clone_size: NA
cdr3_nt: TGTGCCAGCAGGAATATCAGGGGTTCCTACGAGCAGTACTTC
cdr3_aa: CASRNIRGSYEQYF

cdr3_length: 16
v_call: TRBV5-1
j_call: TRBJ2-7
d_call: TRBD1
clone_size: NA
cdr3_nt: TGCGCCAGCAGCCCATTTCTACCGGGACAGGATGACGGGCAGTACTTC
cdr3_aa: CASSPFLPGQDDGQYF

cdr3_length: 16
v_call: TRBV6-5
j_call: TRBJ2-2
d_call: TRBD1
clone_size: NA
cdr3_nt: TGTGCCAGCAGTTCGACAGGGATCGTTAACACCGGGGAGCTGTTTTTT
cdr3_aa: CASSSTGIVNTGELFF

cdr3_length: 14
v_call: TRBV29-1
j_call: TRBJ1-1
d_call: TRBD1
clone_size: once
cdr3_nt: TGCAGCGTTGAGCAAGGACAGGGTTGGGCTGAAGCTTTCTTT
cdr3_aa: CSVEQGQGWAEAFF

cdr3_length: 16
v_call: TRBV5-7
j_call: TRBJ2-7
d_call: TRBD1
clone_size: NA
cdr3_nt: TGTGCCAGCAGCTCCCGTCCCGGGACAGTCTCCTACGAGCAGTACTTC
cdr3_aa: CASSSRPGTVSYEQYF

cdr3_length: 11
v_call: TRBV14
j_call: TRBJ2-7
d_call: NA
clone_size: NA
cdr3_nt: TGTGCCAGCAGCCGGGGCTCCGAGCAGTACTTC
cdr3_aa: CASSRGSEQYF

cdr3_length: 15
v_call: TRBV2
j_call: TRBJ2-5
d_call: TRBD2
clone_size: NA
cdr3_nt: TGTGCCAGCTTTAAGGGACTAGCGGGGGAAGAGACCCAGTACTTC
cdr3_aa: CASFKGLAGEETQYF

cdr3_length: 13
v_call: TRBV4-1
j_call: TRBJ2-1
d_call: NA
clone_size: NA
cdr3_nt: TGCGCCAGCAGCCTCCCCCGGTTGGATGAGCAGTTCTTC
cdr3_aa: CASSLPRLDEQFF

cdr3_length: 15
v_call: TRBV6-5
j_call: TRBJ2-5
d_call: TRBD1
clone_size: few
cdr3_nt: TGTGCCAGCAGTTACGGTCCCAGGGGGCAAGAGACCCAGTACTTC
cdr3_aa: CASSYGPRGQETQYF

cdr3_length: 14
v_call: TRBV6-1
j_call: TRBJ2-5
d_call: NA
clone_size: few
cdr3_nt: TGTGCCAGCAGTGGCCGGACTCATCAAGAGACCCAGTACTTC
cdr3_aa: CASSGRTHQETQYF

cdr3_length: 15
v_call: TRBV6-5
j_call: TRBJ2-1
d_call: TRBD2
clone_size: few
cdr3_nt: TGTGCCAGCAGGCTAGCGGGAGAGCGCGGCAATGAGCAGTTCTTC
cdr3_aa: CASRLAGERGNEQFF

cdr3_length: 17
v_call: TRBV4-2
j_call: TRBJ2-1
d_call: TRBD2
clone_size: NA
cdr3_nt: TGTGCCAGCAGCCAAGATAAGCTAGCGGGTTACTACAATGAGCAGTTCTTC
cdr3_aa: CASSQDKLAGYYNEQFF

cdr3_length: 17
v_call: TRBV28
j_call: TRBJ1-5
d_call: NA
clone_size: NA
cdr3_nt: TGTGCCAGCAGTTTATGGGAAGGGGCAGTGGGTAATCAGCCCCAGCATTTT
cdr3_aa: CASSLWEGAVGNQPQHF

cdr3_length: 11
v_call: TRBV6-5
j_call: TRBJ1-1
d_call: NA
clone_size: NA
cdr3_nt: TGTGCCAGCCAACGGGACACTGAAGCTTTCTTT
cdr3_aa: CASQRDTEAFF

cdr3_length: 15
v_call: TRBV5-1
j_call: TRBJ2-1
d_call: TRBD1
clone_size: NA
cdr3_nt: TGCGCCAGCAGGGAAGGGACAGGGGGCAGGAATGAGCAGTTCTTC
cdr3_aa: CASREGTGGRNEQFF

cdr3_length: 16
v_call: TRBV21-1
j_call: TRBJ1-1
d_call: NA
clone_size: NA
cdr3_nt: TGTGCCAGCAGCAACTCCCCGGGGGAGAGGGGCACTGAAGCTTTCTTT
cdr3_aa: CASSNSPGERGTEAFF

cdr3_length: 14
v_call: TRBV27
j_call: TRBJ2-7
d_call: TRBD1
clone_size: NA
cdr3_nt: TGTGCCAGCAGTACCCGGACAGGGGACTACGAGCAGTACTTC
cdr3_aa: CASSTRTGDYEQYF

cdr3_length: 16
v_call: TRBV30
j_call: TRBJ2-1
d_call: TRBD2
clone_size: NA
cdr3_nt: TGTGCCTGGAGTGTCGGCCTAGCGGGAGCTTACAATGAGCAGTTCTTC
cdr3_aa: CAWSVGLAGAYNEQFF

cdr3_length: 11
v_call: TRBV5-8
j_call: TRBJ2-1
d_call: NA
clone_size: NA
cdr3_nt: TGTGCCAGCAGTCAGCGGTTTGAGCAGTTCTTC
cdr3_aa: CASSQRFEQFF

cdr3_length: 16
v_call: TRBV18
j_call: TRBJ2-5
d_call: TRBD2
clone_size: once
cdr3_nt: TGTGCCAGCTCACCAGTGTTAGCGGGAGGCGCAGAGACCCAGTACTTC
cdr3_aa: CASSPVLAGGAETQYF

cdr3_length: 16
v_call: TRBV18
j_call: TRBJ1-5
d_call: NA
clone_size: NA
cdr3_nt: TGTGCCAGCTCAGCAACAGCAGTGATTAGCAATCAGCCCCAGCATTTT
cdr3_aa: CASSATAVISNQPQHF

cdr3_length: 15
v_call: TRBV30
j_call: TRBJ1-3
d_call: NA
clone_size: NA
cdr3_nt: TGTGCCTGGGGGACGGGACACAGCTCTGGAAACACCATATATTTT
cdr3_aa: CAWGTGHSSGNTIYF

cdr3_length: 15
v_call: TRBV7-9
j_call: TRBJ1-1
d_call: NA
clone_size: NA
cdr3_nt: TGTGCCAGCAGCTTAGAGGGCCAGGGGAGCGCTGAAGCTTTCTTT
cdr3_aa: CASSLEGQGSAEAFF

cdr3_length: 15
v_call: TRBV5-1
j_call: TRBJ2-1
d_call: NA
clone_size: few
cdr3_nt: TGCGCCAGCAGCTTGGTGAAGGCGGAGGTGTATGAGCAGTTCTTC
cdr3_aa: CASSLVKAEVYEQFF

cdr3_length: 13
v_call: TRBV5-5
j_call: TRBJ1-1
d_call: NA
clone_size: NA
cdr3_nt: TGTGCCAGCAGCGTACAGGAGAACACTGAAGCTTTCTTT
cdr3_aa: CASSVQENTEAFF

cdr3_length: 14
v_call: TRBV11-1
j_call: TRBJ1-4
d_call: NA
clone_size: NA
cdr3_nt: TGTGCCAGCAGCATCCAATCGGCTAATGAAAAACTGTTTTTT
cdr3_aa: CASSIQSANEKLFF

cdr3_length: 14
v_call: TRBV15
j_call: TRBJ1-5
d_call: NA
clone_size: NA
cdr3_nt: TGTGCCACCAGCAGAGATTATAGCAATCAGCCCCAGCATTTT
cdr3_aa: CATSRDYSNQPQHF

cdr3_length: 17
v_call: TRBV7-9
j_call: TRBJ2-1
d_call: TRBD2
clone_size: few
cdr3_nt: TGTGCCAGCAGCTTAGGGACTAGCGGGAGGTTGGGAAATGAGCAGTTCTTC
cdr3_aa: CASSLGTSGRLGNEQFF

cdr3_length: 14
v_call: TRBV5-4
j_call: TRBJ2-1
d_call: NA
clone_size: NA
cdr3_nt: TGTGCCAGCAGCTTACGGGGGTCTTACAATGAGCAGTTCTTC
cdr3_aa: CASSLRGSYNEQFF

cdr3_length: 21
v_call: TRBV29-1
j_call: TRBJ2-7
d_call: TRBD2
clone_size: NA
cdr3_nt: TGCAGCCACCTCTCGGTAGGGAGGCAGGGGAGCATCATAGCGGGAGGGAACGAGCAGTACTTC
cdr3_aa: CSHLSVGRQGSIIAGGNEQYF

cdr3_length: 13
v_call: TRBV5-1
j_call: TRBJ1-2
d_call: NA
clone_size: NA
cdr3_nt: TGCGCCAGCAGCTTGGAAGGGGACACGGGCTACACCTTC
cdr3_aa: CASSLEGDTGYTF

cdr3_length: 17
v_call: TRBV6-4
j_call: TRBJ2-1
d_call: TRBD1
clone_size: NA
cdr3_nt: TGTGCCAGCAGTGAGGTGGGGACAGGCTCCCTAGTGAATGAGCAGTTCTTC
cdr3_aa: CASSEVGTGSLVNEQFF

cdr3_length: 15
v_call: TRBV28
j_call: TRBJ1-5
d_call: TRBD1
clone_size: NA
cdr3_nt: TGTGCCAGCAGTTTCAGGGGGCAAGGGGGACAGCCCCAGCATTTT
cdr3_aa: CASSFRGQGGQPQHF

cdr3_length: 17
v_call: TRBV19
j_call: TRBJ2-4
d_call: TRBD2
clone_size: NA
cdr3_nt: TGTGCCAGTAGTACCCTAACTAGCGGGGGGCTCAAAAACATTCAGTACTTC
cdr3_aa: CASSTLTSGGLKNIQYF

cdr3_length: 12
v_call: TRBV9
j_call: TRBJ1-1
d_call: NA
clone_size: NA
cdr3_nt: TGTGCCAGCAGCGCCCTCGGGACAAAAGCTTTCTTT
cdr3_aa: CASSALGTKAFF

cdr3_length: 17
v_call: TRBV30
j_call: TRBJ1-5
d_call: NA
clone_size: NA
cdr3_nt: TGTGCCTGGAGTGTACGTTCAGGGGCTGGGATCTATCAGCCCCAGCATTTT
cdr3_aa: CAWSVRSGAGIYQPQHF

cdr3_length: 17
v_call: TRBV27
j_call: TRBJ2-3
d_call: TRBD2
clone_size: NA
cdr3_nt: TGTGCCAGCAGTTCTCTGGGACTAGCGGGTAGCACAGATACGCAGTATTTT
cdr3_aa: CASSSLGLAGSTDTQYF

cdr3_length: 15
v_call: TRBV5-4
j_call: TRBJ2-2
d_call: NA
clone_size: NA
cdr3_nt: TGTGCCAGCACGCCGGGAGCCCTGAACACCGGGGAGCTGTTTTTT
cdr3_aa: CASTPGALNTGELFF

cdr3_length: 14
v_call: TRBV10-3
j_call: TRBJ1-3
d_call: NA
clone_size: NA
cdr3_nt: TGTGCCATCAGCCTACAGGGCTCTGGAAACACCATATATTTT
cdr3_aa: CAISLQGSGNTIYF

cdr3_length: 14
v_call: TRBV27
j_call: TRBJ1-1
d_call: TRBD1
clone_size: NA
cdr3_nt: TGTGCCAGCAGTCAATCGACAGGGTGGACTGAAGCTTTCTTT
cdr3_aa: CASSQSTGWTEAFF

cdr3_length: 15
v_call: TRBV7-3
j_call: TRBJ2-3
d_call: TRBD2
clone_size: NA
cdr3_nt: TGTGCCAGCAGCTTGTCTAGCGGGAGGACAGATACGCAGTATTTT
cdr3_aa: CASSLSSGRTDTQYF

cdr3_length: 18
v_call: TRBV9
j_call: TRBJ2-3
d_call: TRBD2
clone_size: NA
cdr3_nt: TGTGCCAGCAGCGTAGGGCCTACTCGGGGGGTTGGGACAGATACGCAGTATTTT
cdr3_aa: CASSVGPTRGVGTDTQYF

cdr3_length: 13
v_call: TRBV7-9
j_call: TRBJ2-7
d_call: NA
clone_size: NA
cdr3_nt: TGTGCCAGCAGCCGGGACACTTCCTACGAGCAGTACTTC
cdr3_aa: CASSRDTSYEQYF

cdr3_length: 15
v_call: TRBV21-1
j_call: TRBJ1-2
d_call: NA
clone_size: NA
cdr3_nt: TGTGCCTTAGAGCCCCGGGCAGAAGGGGCGGCTGGCTACACCTTC
cdr3_aa: CALEPRAEGAAGYTF

cdr3_length: 14
v_call: TRBV13
j_call: TRBJ2-1
d_call: TRBD1
clone_size: once
cdr3_nt: TGTGCCAGCAGCCTGGGGGACAGCTACAATGAGCAGTTCTTC
cdr3_aa: CASSLGDSYNEQFF

cdr3_length: 16
v_call: TRBV30
j_call: TRBJ2-1
d_call: TRBD2
clone_size: NA
cdr3_nt: TGTGCCTGGAGGAACGGGGGGAACATCGCCTACAATGAGCAGTTCTTC
cdr3_aa: CAWRNGGNIAYNEQFF